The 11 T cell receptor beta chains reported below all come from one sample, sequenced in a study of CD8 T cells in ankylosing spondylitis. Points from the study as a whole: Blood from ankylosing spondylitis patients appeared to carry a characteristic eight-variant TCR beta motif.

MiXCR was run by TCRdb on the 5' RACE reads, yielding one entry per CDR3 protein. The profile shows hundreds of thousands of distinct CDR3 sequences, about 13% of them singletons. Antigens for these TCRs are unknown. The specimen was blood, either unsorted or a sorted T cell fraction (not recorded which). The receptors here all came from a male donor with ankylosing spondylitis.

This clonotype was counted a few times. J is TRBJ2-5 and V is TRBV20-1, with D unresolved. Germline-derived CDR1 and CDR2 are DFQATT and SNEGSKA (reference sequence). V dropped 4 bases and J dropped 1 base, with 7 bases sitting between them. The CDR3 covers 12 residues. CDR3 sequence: CSATAFQETQYF. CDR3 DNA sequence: TGCAGTGCTACCGCCTTCCAAGAGACCCAGTACTTC.

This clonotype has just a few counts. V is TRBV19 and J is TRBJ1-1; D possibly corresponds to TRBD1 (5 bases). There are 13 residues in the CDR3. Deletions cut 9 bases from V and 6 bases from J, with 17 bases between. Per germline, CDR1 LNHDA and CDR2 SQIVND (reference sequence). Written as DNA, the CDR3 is TGTGCCAGCACCCTCATTCGGGGCTCTGAAGCTTTCTTT. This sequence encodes CASTLIRGSEAFF.

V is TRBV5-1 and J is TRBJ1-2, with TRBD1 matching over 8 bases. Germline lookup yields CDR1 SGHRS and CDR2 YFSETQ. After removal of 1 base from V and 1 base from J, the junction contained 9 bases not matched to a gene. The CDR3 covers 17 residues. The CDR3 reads CASSLWIPGQGNYGYTF. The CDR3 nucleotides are TGCGCCAGCAGCTTGTGGATTCCAGGACAGGGTAACTATGGCTACACCTTC.

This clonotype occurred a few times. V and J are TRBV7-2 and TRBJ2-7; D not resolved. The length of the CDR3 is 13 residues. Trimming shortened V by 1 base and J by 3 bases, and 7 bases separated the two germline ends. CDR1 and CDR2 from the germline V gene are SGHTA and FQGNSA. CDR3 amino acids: CASSLVSDYEQYF. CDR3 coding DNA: TGTGCCAGCAGCTTAGTATCGGACTACGAGCAGTACTTC.

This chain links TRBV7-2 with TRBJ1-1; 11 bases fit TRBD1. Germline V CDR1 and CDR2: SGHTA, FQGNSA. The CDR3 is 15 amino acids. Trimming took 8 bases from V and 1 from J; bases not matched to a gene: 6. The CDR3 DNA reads TGTGCCAGCGCAGGACAGGGGGCACCGAACACTGAAGCTTTCTTT. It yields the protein CASAGQGAPNTEAFF.

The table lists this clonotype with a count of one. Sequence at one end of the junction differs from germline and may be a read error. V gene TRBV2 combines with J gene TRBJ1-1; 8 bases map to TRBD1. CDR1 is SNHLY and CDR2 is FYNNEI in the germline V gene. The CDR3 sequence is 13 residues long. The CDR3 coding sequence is TGTACCAGCAGGGGGCAATTGAACACTGAAGGTTTCTTT. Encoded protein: CTSRGQLNTEGFF.

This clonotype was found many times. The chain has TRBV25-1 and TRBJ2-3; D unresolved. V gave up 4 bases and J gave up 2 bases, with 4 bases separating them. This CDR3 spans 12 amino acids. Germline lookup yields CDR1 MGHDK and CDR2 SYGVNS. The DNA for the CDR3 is TGTGCCAGCAGTGGCCCCACAGATACGCAGTATTTT. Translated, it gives CASSGPTDTQYF. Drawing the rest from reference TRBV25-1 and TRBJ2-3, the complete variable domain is EADIYQTPRYLVIGTGKKITLECSQTMGHDKMYWYQQDPGMELHLIHYSYGVNSTEKGDLSSESTVSRIRTEHFPLTLESARPSHTSQYLCASSGPTDTQYFGPGTRLTVL.

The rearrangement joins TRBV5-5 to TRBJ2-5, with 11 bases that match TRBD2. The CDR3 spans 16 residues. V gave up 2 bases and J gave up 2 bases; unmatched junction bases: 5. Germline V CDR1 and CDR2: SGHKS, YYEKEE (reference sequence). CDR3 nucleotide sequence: TGTGCCAGCAGCTTTATAAGACTAGCGGGACAAGAGACCCAGTACTTC. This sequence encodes CASSFIRLAGQETQYF.

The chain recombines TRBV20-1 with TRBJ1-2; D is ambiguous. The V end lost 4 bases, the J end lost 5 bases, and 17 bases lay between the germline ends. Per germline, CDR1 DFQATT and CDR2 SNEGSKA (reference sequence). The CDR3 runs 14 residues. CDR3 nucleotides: TGCAGTGCTATACAGATATGGCCCCTTTATGGCTACACCTTC. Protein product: CSAIQIWPLYGYTF.

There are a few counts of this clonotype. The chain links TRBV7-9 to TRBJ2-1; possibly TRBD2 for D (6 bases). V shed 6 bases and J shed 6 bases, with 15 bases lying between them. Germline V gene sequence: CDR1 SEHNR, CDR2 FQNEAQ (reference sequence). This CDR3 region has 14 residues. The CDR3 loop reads CASSLGGPANEQFF. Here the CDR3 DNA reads TGTGCCAGCAGTTTGGGGGGACCCGCCAATGAGCAGTTCTTC.

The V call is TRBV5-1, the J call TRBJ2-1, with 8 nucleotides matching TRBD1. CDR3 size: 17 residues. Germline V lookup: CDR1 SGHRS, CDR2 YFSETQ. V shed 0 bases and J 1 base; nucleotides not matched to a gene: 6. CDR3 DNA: TGCGCCAGCAGCTTGGCCGGGACAGGCATTTCCTACAATGAGCAGTTCTTC. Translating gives CASSLAGTGISYNEQFF.